Below are 24 T cell receptor beta chains sequenced from a single sample in a study of lymphopenia after photon versus proton radiotherapy. Profiled with immunoSEQ multiplex PCR; TCRdb holds only in-frame clones, not every one. The top ten hold about 29% of the sample, which has roughly 57,000 clones, more than 70% seen once. The input for sequencing was peripheral blood, taken from a patient treated with photon-based radiotherapy. The source is a man aged 45-65 years with gastric cancer.

The chain has TRBV7-2 and TRBJ1-1; possible D gene TRBD1, 6 bases. This CDR3 is 15 amino acids long. V shed 1 base and J shed 4 bases, with 13 bases lying between them. Germline assignment: CDR1 SGHTA and CDR2 FQGNSA. The CDR3 loop reads CASSLVPGAGTEAFF. CDR3 nucleotide sequence: TGTGCCAGCAGCTTAGTACCAGGGGCGGGCACTGAAGCTTTCTTT.

The chain has TRBV27 and TRBJ1-1; no firm D call. The CDR3 is 17 amino acids. The V and J ends lost 0 bases and 0 bases respectively, with 14 bases between them. CDR1 and CDR2 (germline): MNHEY, SMNVEV (reference sequence). The CDR3, as DNA: TGTGCCAGCAGTTTATCAATGGCAGGATTAATGAACACTGAAGCTTTCTTT. It specifies CASSLSMAGLMNTEAFF.

V gene TRBV9 combines with J gene TRBJ2-7; TRBD2 agrees at 8 bases. With V trimmed by 4 bases and J by 4 bases, 7 bases remained unmatched. Germline loops: CDR1 SGDLS, CDR2 YYNGEE. The CDR3 is 14 residues long. This CDR3 is CASSNAGGTYEQYF. The CDR3 nucleotides are TGTGCCAGCAGCAACGCGGGGGGAACTTACGAGCAGTACTTC. The full variable domain, rest sourced from reference TRBV9 and TRBJ2-7, is DSGVTQTPKHLITATGQRVTLRCSPRSGDLSVYWYQQSLDQGLQFLIQYYNGEERAKGNILERFSAQQFPDLHSELNLSSLELGDSALYFCASSNAGGTYEQYFGPGTRLTVT.

The chain employs TRBV28 and TRBJ2-1; perhaps TRBD1 as D (7 bases). CDR3 size: 18 residues. V dropped 1 base and J dropped 7 bases, with 23 bases sitting between them. Germline lookup yields CDR1 MDHEN and CDR2 SYDVKM. CDR3 in amino acids: CASSLSGGLGTVENEQFF. As DNA, the CDR3 is TGTGCCAGCAGTTTATCTGGAGGGTTGGGGACAGTAGAAAATGAGCAGTTCTTC.

This chain's CDR3 is CASSPDRGVNGYTF. Here the CDR3 DNA reads TGCGCCAGCAGCCCAGACAGGGGGGTGAATGGCTACACCTTC. This chain joins TRBV5-1 and TRBJ1-2, with TRBD1 identical over 9 bases. This CDR3 contains 14 residues. Germline V CDR1 and CDR2: SGHRS, YFSETQ. V shed 4 bases and J 6 bases; nucleotides not matched to a gene: 7.

The chain couples TRBV6-4 to TRBJ1-1; maybe TRBD1 (5 bases). V gave up 2 bases and J gave up 1 base, with 8 bases separating them. The germline V gene encodes CDR1 MRHNA and CDR2 SNTAGT. The CDR3 has 14 residues. The CDR3 coding sequence is TGTGCCAGCAGTGACGGGGCCAGGAACACTGAAGCTTTCTTT. It yields the protein CASSDGARNTEAFF.

V is TRBV13 and J is TRBJ2-1; 7 bases map to TRBD2. The CDR3 length is 14 residues. Germline V gene sequence: CDR1 PRHDT, CDR2 FYEKMQ (reference sequence). The ends lost 6 bases at V and 3 bases at J; junction bases unmatched: 5. The CDR3 sequence is CASRLSGIYNEQFF. The CDR3 region has the DNA TGTGCCAGCAGGTTGAGCGGGATCTACAATGAGCAGTTCTTC. Full variable domain (remainder filled in from reference TRBV13 and TRBJ2-1): AAGVIQSPRHLIKEKRETATLKCYPIPRHDTVYWYQQGPGQDPQFLISFYEKMQSDKGSIPDRFSAQQFSDYHSELNMSSLELGDSALYFCASRLSGIYNEQFFGPGTRLTVL.

The chain joins TRBV6-1 to TRBJ2-3; the match to TRBD1 covers 12 bases. The CDR3 covers 15 residues. After removal of 7 bases from V and 6 bases from J, the junction contained 8 bases not matched to a gene. CDR1 MNHNS and CDR2 SASEGT come from the germline V gene. CDR3 in amino acids: CASIPGTGGKDTQYF. CDR3 sequence (DNA): TGTGCCAGCATCCCCGGGACAGGGGGCAAGGATACGCAGTATTTT.

The rearrangement uses TRBV7-3 and TRBJ1-1; D unresolved. Germline CDR1 SGHTA, CDR2 FQGTGA. The CDR3 runs to 15 residues. Trimming stripped 2 bases from V and 2 bases from J, with 12 bases between. The CDR3 spells CASSLSPGQNTEAFF. The CDR3 DNA follows: TGTGCCAGCAGCTTATCACCGGGTCAAAACACTGAAGCTTTCTTT.

The chain couples TRBV5-4 to TRBJ2-3, with 10 positions matching TRBD1. The CDR3 spans 16 residues. J gave up 1 base and V 4 bases, and 6 bases lay outside the gene matches. Germline assignment: CDR1 SGHNT and CDR2 YYREEE (reference sequence). CDR3 nucleotides: TGTGCCAGCAGCAGGGACAGGGGTTCAGGCACAGATACGCAGTATTTT. It codes for CASSRDRGSGTDTQYF.

The chain uses TRBV5-4 and TRBJ2-5, with D possibly being TRBD1 (6 bases). V was cut by 5 bases and J by 3 bases, with 20 bases left in between. CDR1 is SGHNT, CDR2 YYREEE, per germline (reference sequence). CDR3 length: 16 amino acids. The CDR3 coding sequence is TGTGCCAGCAGATTCTATTCCGGGACAAGGGAAGAGACCCAGTACTTC. Encoded protein: CASRFYSGTREETQYF.

V usage is TRBV5-8 and J usage is TRBJ1-1; 8 positions agree with TRBD1. Germline V gives CDR1 SGHTS, CDR2 YDEGEE. The ends lost 3 bases at V and 3 bases at J; junction bases unmatched: 7. This CDR3 is built from 15 residues. The CDR3 coding sequence is TGTGCCAGCAGCTCGACCAGGGGGCTAGACACTGAAGCTTTCTTT. Encoded protein: CASSSTRGLDTEAFF.

Concerning this clone itself: At one of its ends the junction is not consistent with the germline gene, which may arise from a read error. The chain carries TRBV5-4 and TRBJ2-7; TRBD2 matches at 10 bases. The CDR3 totals 15 residues. Germline loops: CDR1 SGHNT, CDR2 YYREEE (reference sequence). The CDR3 coding sequence is TGCGCCAGCAGCCAAGGCCTAGCGGGAGCCTACGAGCAGTACTTC. Translation: CASSQGLAGAYEQYF.

The chain has TRBV19 and TRBJ1-5; D not resolved. Trimming stripped 2 bases from V and 1 base from J, with 3 bases between. Germline CDR1 LNHDA, CDR2 SQIVND (reference sequence). The CDR3 covers 13 residues. The CDR3 nucleotides read TGTGCCAGTAGTATAACGAGCAATCAGCCCCAGCATTTT. Residues: CASSITSNQPQHF.

This chain uses TRBV7-9 with TRBJ1-2; TRBD1 aligns across 12 bases. Germline-derived CDR1 and CDR2 are SEHNR and FQNEAQ (reference sequence). Unmatched junction bases numbered 13, after V lost 3 bases and J lost 8 bases. The length of the CDR3 is 17 residues. The CDR3 sequence is CASSLGQGAKVVQGYTF. CDR3 nucleotides: TGTGCCAGCAGCTTGGGACAGGGGGCGAAAGTAGTCCAGGGCTACACCTTC.

The J gene is TRBJ1-5, the V gene TRBV5-6, with a weak D call TRBD1 (5 bases). The CDR3 loop spans 14 amino acids. Per germline, CDR1 SGHDT and CDR2 YYEEEE. V was cut by 4 bases and J by 3 bases, with 11 bases left in between. The CDR3 nucleotides read TGTGCCAGCAGCCAGGGACTGCTCAATCAGCCCCAGCATTTT. Its translation: CASSQGLLNQPQHF.

The chain couples TRBV29-1 to TRBJ2-1; D perhaps matches TRBD2 (6 bases). The CDR3 sequence is 14 residues long. V lost 7 bases, J lost 2 bases, and 15 bases lay in between. Germline V gene data show CDR1 as SQVTM and CDR2 as ANQGSEA. The DNA for the CDR3 is TGCAGCGCTCGGGGGATCCTCACCTACAATGAGCAGTTCTTC. This codes for CSARGILTYNEQFF.

V and J are TRBV10-3 and TRBJ1-2; D gene ambiguous. V dropped 4 bases and J dropped 4 bases, with 10 bases sitting between them. CDR1 and CDR2 from the germline V gene are ENHRY and SYGVKD. The length of the CDR3 is 13 residues. The CDR3 spells CAISGGQFYGYTF. CDR3 DNA: TGTGCCATCAGTGGCGGGCAGTTCTATGGCTACACCTTC.

This clone was counted a few times. This chain joins TRBV18 and TRBJ1-5; D call uncertain. This CDR3 spans 15 amino acids. Per germline, CDR1 KGHSH and CDR2 LQKENI. V shed 3 bases and J shed 0 bases, with 9 bases lying between them. For the CDR3, the DNA is TGTGCCAGCTCACCCCGAGGGAATAGCAATCAGCCCCAGCATTTT. Translating it yields CASSPRGNSNQPQHF.

In its sample, this clone was seen once. The V call is TRBV27, the J call TRBJ2-1; no clear D gene. V was clipped by 2 bases and J by 2 bases, with 7 bases between them. The CDR3 is 14 amino acids. The V gene's germline CDR1 is MNHEY and CDR2 SMNVEV (reference sequence). CDR3 in amino acids: CASSLTDTYNEQFF. CDR3 nucleotide sequence: TGTGCCAGCAGTTTAACCGACACCTACAATGAGCAGTTCTTC.

This clone was counted only a few times. The chain uses TRBV7-2 and TRBJ2-2, with 10 bases that match TRBD2. J was trimmed by 0 bases and V by 2 bases; bases with no gene match: 6. This CDR3 contains 18 residues. Per germline, CDR1 SGHTA and CDR2 FQGNSA. In DNA form, the CDR3 reads TGTGCCAGCAGCTTAACACCCGGACTAGCGGCGAACACCGGGGAGCTGTTTTTT. It is translated as CASSLTPGLAANTGELFF.

This rearrangement joins TRBV29-1 to TRBJ2-7; D is possibly TRBD1 or TRBD2 (5 bases each). The V end lost 1 base, the J end lost 6 bases, and 16 bases lay between the germline ends. This CDR3 is 14 amino acids long. Per germline, CDR1 SQVTM and CDR2 ANQGSEA. This chain's CDR3 is CSVEVPGRKFEQYF. The CDR3 bases are TGCAGCGTTGAAGTCCCGGGACGGAAGTTCGAGCAGTACTTC.

This chain joins TRBV11-2 and TRBJ2-6, with TRBD1 matching over 8 bases. The CDR3 extends over 15 amino acids. V was clipped by 4 bases and J by 7 bases; unmatched bases: 6. The germline V gene has CDR1 SGHAT and CDR2 FQNNGV. In nucleotides, the CDR3 is TGTGCCAGCAGCTCCCGGACAGGGTACGCCAACGTCCTGACTTTC. This codes for CASSSRTGYANVLTF. The complete variable domain, with remaining parts taken from reference TRBV11-2 and TRBJ2-6, reads EAGVAQSPRYKIIEKRQSVAFWCNPISGHATLYWYQQILGQGPKLLIQFQNNGVVDDSQLPKDRFSAERLKGVDSTLKIQPAKLEDSAVYLCASSSRTGYANVLTFGAGSRLTVL.

This clone was observed a handful of times. Distinct nucleotide sequences in the sample also encode this CDR3. V and J are TRBV27 and TRBJ2-7, with 11 bases that match TRBD1. Trimming removed 5 bases from V and 2 bases from J; junction bases left unmatched: 5. CDR3 length: 15 residues. Per the germline V gene, CDR1 is MNHEY and CDR2 is SMNVEV (reference sequence). This CDR3 is CASSPGTGGPYEQYF. CDR3 bases: TGTGCCAGCAGTCCGGGGACAGGGGGTCCCTACGAGCAGTACTTC.